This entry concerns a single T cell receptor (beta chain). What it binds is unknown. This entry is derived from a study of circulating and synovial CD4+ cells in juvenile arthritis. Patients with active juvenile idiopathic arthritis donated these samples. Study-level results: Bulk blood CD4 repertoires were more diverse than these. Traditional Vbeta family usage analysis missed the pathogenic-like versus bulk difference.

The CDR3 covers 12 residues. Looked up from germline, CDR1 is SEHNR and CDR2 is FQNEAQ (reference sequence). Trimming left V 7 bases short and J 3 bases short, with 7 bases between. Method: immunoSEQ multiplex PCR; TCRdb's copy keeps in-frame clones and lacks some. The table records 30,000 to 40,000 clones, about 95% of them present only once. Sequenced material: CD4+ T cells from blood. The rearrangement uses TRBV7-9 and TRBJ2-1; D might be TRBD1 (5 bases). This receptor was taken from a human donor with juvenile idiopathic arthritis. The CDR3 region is CASTQDYNEQFF. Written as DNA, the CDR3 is TGTGCCAGCACACAGGACTACAATGAGCAGTTCTTC.